Listed below are T cell receptor beta chains from one sample, sequenced in a study of cytomegalovirus exposure and HLA in healthy donors. Using immunoSEQ multiplex PCR, the repertoire was profiled, and TCRdb retains in-frame clones only, with some absent. The data contain about 150,000 clones, about 73% of them singletons. Source material: PBMCs. The receptors stem from a woman in her fifties or sixties in good health and CMV-seropositive. Both conserved end residues are part of each CDR3. A D gene is named only where the DNA matches it firmly. Clone size is not always given. Where it is, it says once, few, many or a class for expanded clones.

d_gene	v_gene	j_gene	abundance	CDR3aa	CDR3nt
NA	TRBV5-1	TRBJ1-4	NA	CASHTGLGSEKLFF	TGCGCCAGCCACACCGGGCTTGGGAGTGAAAAACTGTTTTTT
NA	TRBV11-1	TRBJ1-3	NA	CASSFSRDPGNTIYF	TGTGCCAGCAGCTTCTCCAGGGATCCAGGAAACACCATATATTTT
NA	TRBV25-1	TRBJ2-7	NA	CASGPNRGGEYEQYF	TGTGCCAGCGGACCGAACAGGGGGGGTGAGTACGAGCAGTACTTC
NA	TRBV19	TRBJ1-5	NA	CASSGGGRGSQPQHF	TGTGCCAGTAGTGGGGGGGGCCGAGGCAGTCAGCCCCAGCATTTT
NA	TRBV5-3	TRBJ1-5	few	CARSLVPGKNNQPQHF	TGTGCCAGAAGCTTGGTCCCGGGAAAGAACAATCAGCCCCAGCATTTT
TRBD1	TRBV19	TRBJ1-4	once	CASSISPDRGEKLFF	TGTGCCAGTAGTATATCCCCGGACAGGGGTGAAAAACTGTTTTTT
NA	TRBV5-1	TRBJ1-1	few	CASSLVGGPTEAFF	TGCGCCAGCAGCTTGGTGGGGGGGCCCACTGAAGCTTTCTTT
NA	TRBV10-3	TRBJ1-2	NA	CAISESGGANYGYTF	TGTGCCATCAGTGAGTCCGGAGGGGCTAACTATGGCTACACCTTC
TRBD1	TRBV7-6	TRBJ1-2	NA	CASSPGQGPNYGYTF	TGTGCCAGCAGCCCCGGACAGGGTCCTAACTATGGCTACACCTTC
NA	TRBV5-1	TRBJ2-7	NA	CASSLVSGFSYEQYF	TGCGCCAGCAGCTTGGTATCGGGGTTCTCCTACGAGCAGTACTTC
NA	TRBV4-2	TRBJ2-5	NA	CASSQEAETQYF	TGTGCCAGCAGCCAAGAGGCAGAGACCCAGTACTTC
NA	TRBV5-8	TRBJ2-1	NA	CAISGTWGPLSDEQFF	TGTGCCATCTCTGGAACATGGGGCCCCCTGAGCGATGAGCAGTTCTTC
NA	TRBV5-1	TRBJ1-1	NA	CASSWGGLEAFF	TGCGCCAGCAGCTGGGGGGGTCTTGAAGCTTTCTTT
TRBD2	TRBV19	TRBJ2-5	NA	CATGLAGGQETQYF	TGTGCCACTGGACTAGCGGGGGGGCAGGAGACCCAGTACTTC
NA	TRBV7-9	TRBJ1-1	NA	CASSWPRGGNTEAFF	TGTGCCAGCAGCTGGCCCCGGGGGGGGAACACTGAAGCTTTCTTT
NA	TRBV4-1	TRBJ1-2	NA	CASSQTRGKVYGYTF	TGCGCCAGCAGCCAAACTCGGGGGAAGGTCTATGGCTACACCTTC
TRBD2	TRBV7-2	TRBJ2-1	NA	CASSPGLAGGPSEQFF	TGTGCCAGCAGCCCGGGACTAGCGGGGGGGCCTAGTGAGCAGTTCTTC
TRBD2	TRBV9	TRBJ2-7	NA	CASSLAGSYEQYF	TGTGCCAGCAGCCTAGCGGGGTCCTACGAGCAGTACTTC
TRBD1	TRBV5-4	TRBJ2-7	once	CASSPRQGLPYEQYF	TGTGCCAGCAGCCCCCGACAGGGTCTCCCTTACGAGCAGTACTTC
TRBD1	TRBV29-1	TRBJ1-2	NA	CSVAGTGFGYTF	TGCAGCGTTGCCGGGACAGGGTTCGGCTACACCTTC
TRBD1	TRBV6-5	TRBJ2-7	NA	CASRRTGLSYEQYF	TGTGCCAGCAGGCGGACAGGCCTCTCCTACGAGCAGTACTTC
NA	TRBV19	TRBJ1-2	NA	CASSIGPRDTPGGYTF	TGTGCCAGTAGTATAGGGCCTCGGGACACTCCGGGAGGCTACACCTTC
NA	TRBV30	TRBJ1-1	once	CAWRSRRVEAFF	TGTGCCTGGAGATCCCGGCGGGTTGAAGCTTTCTTT
TRBD1	TRBV27	TRBJ2-7	NA	CASSYGTGIGEQYF	TGTGCCAGCAGTTACGGGACAGGAATAGGGGAGCAGTACTTC
NA	TRBV27	TRBJ1-1	NA	CASRAPGGTEAFF	TGTGCCAGCAGAGCCCCGGGGGGCACTGAAGCTTTCTTT
NA	TRBV9	TRBJ2-2	few	CASSVRGENTGELFF	TGTGCCAGCAGCGTTAGGGGCGAGAACACCGGGGAGCTGTTTTTT
TRBD1	TRBV9	TRBJ2-7	NA	CASSAGQSSSYEQYF	TGTGCCAGCAGCGCGGGACAGTCAAGCTCCTACGAGCAGTACTTC
TRBD1	TRBV4-2	TRBJ1-5	NA	CASSLGQEFNQPQHF	TGTGCCAGCAGCCTGGGACAGGAATTCAATCAGCCCCAGCATTTT
NA	TRBV5-6	TRBJ2-5	NA	CASSLVMWGGLGETQYF	TGTGCCAGCAGCTTGGTTATGTGGGGGGGCCTCGGGGAGACCCAGTACTTC
TRBD1	TRBV13	TRBJ2-7	NA	CASSLGSGTGDTGEQYF	TGTGCCAGCAGCTTAGGTAGTGGGACAGGCGATACCGGCGAGCAGTACTTC
TRBD2	TRBV4-1	TRBJ2-5	NA	CASSHLSGGANKETQYF	TGCGCCAGCAGCCACCTTAGCGGGGGGGCCAATAAAGAGACCCAGTACTTC
NA	TRBV9	TRBJ2-7	few	CASRINRDPYEQYF	TGTGCCAGCAGAATCAACAGGGACCCCTACGAGCAGTACTTC